These 27 T cell receptor beta chains share one sample of origin, sequenced in a study of cytomegalovirus exposure and HLA in healthy donors. Primers for the PCR totalled 60 Vbeta and 13 Jbeta. The assay was immunoSEQ multiplex PCR, and TCRdb's table has in-frame clones only and misses some. The sample includes roughly 100,000 clones, roughly 13% of them seen just once. The sample consisted of PBMCs. These receptors were collected from a man aged 40-49 years in good health and CMV-seropositive.

This clone was observed a handful of times. V and J are TRBV27 and TRBJ2-2, with TRBD2 identical over 8 bases. Germline loops: CDR1 MNHEY, CDR2 SMNVEV (reference sequence). The CDR3 consists of 16 residues. V shed 5 bases, J shed 3 bases, and the junction held 8 bases outside the gene matches. CDR3 DNA: TGTGCCAGCAGTCCCGGGGTAGCGGGATACACCGGGGAGCTGTTTTTT. Protein: CASSPGVAGYTGELFF.

The sample holds a few counts of this clone. The genes are TRBV7-9 and TRBJ1-2; a weak D match, TRBD1 (6 bases). CDR3 size: 14 residues. V lost 8 bases and J lost 2, with 15 bases in between. CDR1 is SEHNR, CDR2 FQNEAQ, per germline (reference sequence). The CDR3 sequence is CASARQVLNYGYTF. The CDR3, as DNA: TGTGCCAGCGCTAGACAGGTCCTAAACTATGGCTACACCTTC.

This clone was seen a few times. V usage is TRBV5-1 and J usage is TRBJ2-1, with 8 bases aligning to TRBD2. Unmatched junction bases numbered 9, after V lost 2 bases and J lost 8 bases. The CDR3 runs 15 residues. CDR1 is SGHRS and CDR2 is YFSETQ in the germline V gene. CDR3 residues: CASSFESGSWYEQFF. DNA of the CDR3: TGCGCCAGCAGCTTCGAGAGCGGGAGTTGGTATGAGCAGTTCTTC.

The V and J genes are TRBV20-1 and TRBJ2-7, with D possibly matching TRBD1 (5 bases). The CDR3 spans 11 residues. With 4 bases removed from V and 2 bases from J, the gap between germline ends came to 6 bases. The germline CDR1 and CDR2 sequences are DFQATT and SNEGSKA (reference sequence). The CDR3, as DNA: TGCAGTGCTACGACAGCCTACGAGCAGTACTTC. Translation gives CSATTAYEQYF.

Only a few counts were recorded for this clone. The chain is built from TRBV27 and TRBJ1-2, with D possibly TRBD1 on 6 matching bases. The length of the CDR3 is 15 residues. Between the trimmed V and J ends, which lost 4 bases and 5 bases, there was a span of 17 bases. CDR1 is MNHEY, CDR2 SMNVEV, per germline (reference sequence). The CDR3 region has the DNA TGTGCCAGCAGTTCCCAATGGGGGCCCGAATATGGCTACACCTTC. This translates into CASSSQWGPEYGYTF.

This clone appeared a few times. The rearrangement links TRBV15 to TRBJ2-7, with D perhaps TRBD1 (6 bases). CDR3 size: 15 residues. V shed 1 base and J shed 1 base, with 11 bases lying between them. Germline CDR1 reads LNHNV; CDR2 reads YYDKDF (reference sequence). This CDR3 reads CATSRVPDSSYEQYF. CDR3 nucleotide sequence: TGTGCCACCAGCAGAGTCCCGGACAGTTCCTACGAGCAGTACTTC.

The chain joins TRBV7-9 to TRBJ2-1; TRBD2 matches at 7 bases. Unmatched junction bases numbered 7, after V lost 5 bases and J lost 6 bases. This CDR3 spans 14 amino acids. Germline loops: CDR1 SEHNR, CDR2 FQNEAQ (reference sequence). CDR3 region: CASSPETSLNEQFF. CDR3 DNA sequence: TGTGCCAGCAGCCCTGAGACTAGCCTCAATGAGCAGTTCTTC.

The chain recombines TRBV23-1 with TRBJ1-5; D is possibly TRBD1 (6 bases). Being an ORF, TRBV23-1 has a function that is uncertain. The germline V and J ends were trimmed by 0 bases and 7 bases, with 7 bases remaining between them. The CDR3 covers 13 residues. The CDR3 DNA reads as TGCGCCAGCAGTCAATCAGGGGGACAGCCCCAGCATTTT. Amino acids: CASSQSGGQPQHF.

The chain employs TRBV23-1 and TRBJ1-3; 12 bases fit TRBD1. TRBV23-1 is sorted into the ORF group, with uncertain function. The J segment lost 0 bases and the V segment lost 2 bases, leaving 8 bases of the junction unmatched. This CDR3 comprises 19 residues. The CDR3 sequence: CASSQSRDRGHHSGNTIYF. The CDR3 coding sequence is TGCGCCAGCAGTCAAAGCCGGGACAGGGGGCACCACTCTGGAAACACCATATATTTT.

The gene calls are TRBV29-1 and TRBJ2-1; no reliable D call. Per germline, CDR1 SQVTM and CDR2 ANQGSEA. V was shortened by 0 bases and J by 0 bases, with 6 bases between the two germline ends. The CDR3 runs to 14 residues. The CDR3 region is CSVEDSSSYNEQFF. The CDR3 DNA reads TGCAGCGTTGAAGACTCGAGCTCCTACAATGAGCAGTTCTTC.

The V gene is TRBV7-2, the J gene TRBJ2-3, with D maybe TRBD2 (7 bases). This CDR3 is built from 16 residues. Trimming removed 3 bases at V and 2 bases at J, with 15 bases between. The germline gives CDR1 SGHTA, CDR2 FQGNSA. Written as DNA, the CDR3 is TGTGCCAGCAGCTTGGGAGGGAGGGGGTTCACAGATACGCAGTATTTT. It translates to CASSLGGRGFTDTQYF.

The sample holds a few counts of this clone. This sequence joins TRBV7-9 and TRBJ2-2, with no clear D. The CDR3 contains 15 residues. Germline CDR1 reads SEHNR; CDR2 reads FQNEAQ (reference sequence). Trimming left V 2 bases short and J 2 bases short, with 9 bases between. Here the CDR3 DNA reads TGTGCCAGCAGCTTACTGGCGGCAAACACCGGGGAGCTGTTTTTT. This translates into CASSLLAANTGELFF.

This clone was seen only a few times. This chain links TRBV27 with TRBJ1-1; 9 nucleotides match TRBD1. There are 17 residues in the CDR3. Trimming took 6 bases from V and 0 from J; bases not matched to a gene: 11. CDR1 is MNHEY and CDR2 is SMNVEV in the germline V gene (reference sequence). The CDR3 loop is CASRPGTGLYLNTEAFF. In DNA form, the CDR3 reads TGTGCCAGCAGGCCCGGGACAGGGCTTTACCTGAACACTGAAGCTTTCTTT.

This clone was counted only a few times. This rearrangement joins TRBV18 to TRBJ1-5; D perhaps matches TRBD1 (5 bases). The CDR3 totals 15 residues. V lost 3 bases to trimming and J lost 6 bases, with 15 bases between them. From germline, CDR1 is KGHSH and CDR2 LQKENI. The DNA for the CDR3 is TGTGCCAGCTCACCGGGGCTAGGAGAGGTTCAGCCCCAGCATTTT. Amino acids: CASSPGLGEVQPQHF.

This clone was picked up one time. The V gene is TRBV7-9, the J gene TRBJ2-1, with 8 bases identical to TRBD2. V gave up 5 bases and J gave up 6 bases; unmatched junction bases: 15. CDR3 length: 17 amino acids. Germline V gene data show CDR1 as SEHNR and CDR2 as FQNEAQ (reference sequence). Here the CDR3 DNA reads TGTGCCAGCAGCCATTCTACAGCGGGAGTAGGGGTCAATGAGCAGTTCTTC. It encodes CASSHSTAGVGVNEQFF.

The chain employs TRBV4-3 and TRBJ1-6; maybe TRBD1 (5 bases). Trimming removed 1 base at V and 8 bases at J, with 12 bases between. Germline-derived CDR1 and CDR2 are LGHNA and YSLEER. The CDR3 has 15 amino acids. CDR3 DNA sequence: TGCGCCAGCAGCCAAGTTACGACAGAGGATTCACCCCTCCACTTT. Its translation: CASSQVTTEDSPLHF.

This clone showed up just a few times. The rearrangement links TRBV11-2 to TRBJ2-1, with 11 bases fitting TRBD1. V dropped 5 bases and J dropped 6; count of bases not matched to a gene: 6. The CDR3 consists of 15 residues. The germline V gene has CDR1 SGHAT and CDR2 FQNNGV. CDR3 bases: TGTGCCAGCAGCCGCGGACAGGGGGCTGGCAATGAGCAGTTCTTC. The encoded protein is CASSRGQGAGNEQFF.

In this sample, this clone turned up a few times. This chain connects TRBV4-3 to TRBJ2-5; perhaps TRBD1 as D (6 bases). The CDR3 is 14 amino acids. Trimming removed 3 bases from V and 3 bases from J, with 11 bases in between. Per the germline V gene, CDR1 is LGHNA and CDR2 is YSLEER. CDR3 protein: CASSQGQGEETQYF. CDR3 nucleotides: TGCGCCAGCAGCCAGGGACAAGGGGAAGAGACCCAGTACTTC.

This clone was seen only a few times. V and J are TRBV2 and TRBJ1-5; D is perhaps TRBD1 (6 bases). The CDR3 consists of 13 residues. The germline V gene encodes CDR1 SNHLY and CDR2 FYNNEI. The ends were cut back, 5 bases at V and 7 bases at J, with 12 bases in the middle. CDR3 nucleotide sequence: TGTGCCAGCAGTACAGGGTTCGGACAGCCCCAGCATTTT. Encoded protein: CASSTGFGQPQHF.

This chain links TRBV7-6 with TRBJ1-4; 7 positions agree with TRBD1. J gave up 7 bases and V 5 bases, and 7 bases lay outside the gene matches. Germline assignment: CDR1 SGHVS and CDR2 FNYEAQ. The CDR3 is 14 residues long. CDR3 sequence reads: CASSPGQSGEKLFF. The CDR3 DNA reads as TGTGCCAGCAGCCCGGGACAGTCCGGTGAAAAACTGTTTTTT.

This chain links TRBV9 with TRBJ2-2; 8 positions agree with TRBD2. J gave up 4 bases and V 3 bases, and 5 bases lay outside the gene matches. CDR3 length equals 15 residues. Germline V gene data show CDR1 as SGDLS and CDR2 as YYNGEE. The CDR3 region is CASSAEAGGTGELFF. The CDR3 DNA reads TGTGCCAGCAGCGCGGAGGCGGGGGGCACCGGGGAGCTGTTTTTT.

A few counts support this clone. The gene calls are TRBV4-3 and TRBJ2-2, with 9 bases that match TRBD2. Germline CDR1 reads LGHNA; CDR2 reads YSLEER. The trim removed 0 bases at V and 7 bases at J, leaving 3 bases unmatched. This CDR3 is built from 15 residues. CDR3 sequence (DNA): TGCGCCAGCAGCCAAGATGGCGGGAGGGTCGGGGAGCTGTTTTTT. It encodes CASSQDGGRVGELFF.

In this sample, this clone turned up a few times. The V call is TRBV4-1, the J call TRBJ2-1; possible D gene TRBD2, 6 bases. This CDR3 has 18 residues. CDR1 MGHRA and CDR2 YSYEKL come from the germline V gene. V was pared by 2 bases and J by 2 bases, with 19 bases between. This chain's CDR3 is CASSQPLSGRATYNEQFF. As DNA, the CDR3 is TGCGCCAGCAGCCAACCCCTCTCCGGGAGAGCGACCTACAATGAGCAGTTCTTC.

This clone showed up just a few times. The chain recombines TRBV7-3 with TRBJ2-6; 7 bases are a match to TRBD1. Per germline, CDR1 SGHTA and CDR2 FQGTGA. The CDR3 covers 15 residues. After removal of 5 bases from V and 4 bases from J, the junction contained 5 bases not matched to a gene. CDR3 in DNA: TGTGCCAGCAGCATTAGGGGGCGAGGGGCCAACGTCCTGACTTTC. Translating it yields CASSIRGRGANVLTF.

The chain carries TRBV5-6 and TRBJ1-1; TRBD1 matches at 7 bases. The germline gives CDR1 SGHDT, CDR2 YYEEEE. The ends lost 8 bases at V and 4 bases at J; junction bases unmatched: 11. The CDR3 spans 14 residues. The CDR3 region is CASETWTGPTEAFF. The CDR3, as DNA: TGTGCCAGTGAGACGTGGACAGGCCCCACTGAAGCTTTCTTT.

The rearrangement uses TRBV6-5 and TRBJ1-2, with 8 bases aligning to TRBD1. CDR3 length equals 16 residues. Germline CDR1 MNHEY, CDR2 SVGAGI. V lost 2 bases to trimming and J lost 2 bases; unmatched junction nucleotides: 7. CDR3 in amino acids: CASSYLGQGGNYGYTF. Written as DNA, the CDR3 is TGTGCCAGCAGTTACCTTGGACAGGGAGGGAACTATGGCTACACCTTC.

The table lists this clone with a few counts. V and J are TRBV19 and TRBJ1-2; tentative D call: TRBD1 (5 bases). The V end was cut by 3 bases, the J end by 4 bases, with 12 bases between. The CDR3 totals 14 residues. Germline loops: CDR1 LNHDA, CDR2 SQIVND (reference sequence). The CDR3 nucleotides are TGTGCCAGTAGTATTACAGGACCTTTCTATGGCTACACCTTC. This encodes CASSITGPFYGYTF. Variable domain in full (rest from reference TRBV19 and TRBJ1-2): DGGITQSPKYLFRKEGQNVTLSCEQNLNHDAMYWYRQDPGQGLRLIYYSQIVNDFQKGDIAEGYSVSREKKESFPLTVTSAQKNPTAFYLCASSITGPFYGYTFGSGTRLTVV.